Below, one T cell receptor beta chain is given with its context. What it recognizes is unknown. This record belongs to a study of cytomegalovirus exposure and HLA in healthy donors. This CDR3 region has 15 residues. Germline V gene sequence: CDR1 MGHDK, CDR2 SYGVNS. Researchers ran the PCR with 60 Vbeta and 13 Jbeta primers. Produced via immunoSEQ multiplex PCR; TCRdb's table is partial and in-frame only. The repertoire has fewer than 130,000 clones, around 80% of them found once; the top ten carry about an eighth. Study observations and caveats: With high specificity and sensitivity, the classifier reportedly diagnosed cytomegalovirus status. Analysis performed later found more than 15,000 TCR beta sequences associated with HLA alleles at 0.05 false discovery rate.

Sequences were obtained from PBMCs. The receptor was derived from a man aged 25-45 years in good health and CMV-seropositive. The chain has TRBV25-1 and TRBJ2-5; TRBD1 aligns across 7 bases. The better agreement between TRBJ2-7 and the DNA end casts doubt on the J call. CDR3 amino acids: CASSEAGTATYEQYF. CDR3 coding DNA: TGTGCCAGCAGTGAAGCCGGGACAGCAACCTACGAGCAGTACTTC.